This TCR beta chain was sequenced for a study of shared clonotypes between healthy human individuals. Methods used by the authors: Filtering differed for immunoSEQ, which gave only junction sequences without quality scores. TCRdb keeps only in-frame clones here, not all; method: immunoSEQ multiplex PCR. The DNA was the basis for D and trimming; V, J and clone size are from that table. This table has some 500,000 clones, around three quarters appearing once. The CDR3 is made up of 14 amino acids. V shed 8 bases and J 5 bases; nucleotides not matched to a gene: 7. Looked up from germline, CDR1 is MDHEN and CDR2 is SYDVKM. This clone was recorded a few times.

The chain joins TRBV28 to TRBJ2-3; 10 nucleotides line up with TRBD2. Sequenced material: PBMCs. The receptor's source is a woman in her 40s in good health. Some clones in this sample may be carry-over from other donors' samples. CDR3 nucleotides: TGTGCCAGCGCGGGTAGCGGGAGGATAGATACGCAGTATTTT. Protein product: CASAGSGRIDTQYF.